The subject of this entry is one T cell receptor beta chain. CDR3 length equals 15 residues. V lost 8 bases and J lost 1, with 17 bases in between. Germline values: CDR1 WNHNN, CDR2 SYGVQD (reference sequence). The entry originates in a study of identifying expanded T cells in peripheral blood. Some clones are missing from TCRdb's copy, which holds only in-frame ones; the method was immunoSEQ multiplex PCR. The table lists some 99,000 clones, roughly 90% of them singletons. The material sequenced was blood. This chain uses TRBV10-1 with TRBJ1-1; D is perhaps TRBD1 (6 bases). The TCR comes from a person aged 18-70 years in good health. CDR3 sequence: CASLPSGASNTEAFF. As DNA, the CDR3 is TGCGCCAGCCTCCCCTCGGGGGCATCGAACACTGAAGCTTTCTTT.